What follows is one TCR beta chain and its context. The target of this receptor is not known. No quality values exist for individual bases; no much larger clone is one base distant. The data derive from a study of cytomegalovirus exposure and HLA in healthy donors (dated 2017 in TCRdb). Regarding the study in general: According to an earlier analysis of around 600 of the donors, about 190 million T cells yielded roughly 100 million unique TCR beta sequences and roughly 280 Gb of sequence data. Rather than drawing on any new phenotypic data, the later analysis identified candidate immune exposures from TCR beta sequences and the way those sequences occurred across donors. A separate validation cohort of roughly 130 different subjects was used in addition to the 666-subject first cohort. To decide whether each TCR beta V gene segment behaved as functional or pseudogenic, an earlier analysis of some 570 of the donors relied on high-throughput TCR beta sequencing. All discovery cohort repertoires had been generated on a single sequencing platform. Around 330 gigabases of sequencing data and 75 million to 85 million unique TCR sequences made up an early release that covered 500 to 700 HLA-typed donors. Among the approximately 420 genotyped donors, about 85% belonged to the genetic ancestry cluster associated with self-reported Caucasian donors. Class I and class II HLA loci were covered by the typing at four-digit resolution. A later genetic analysis took genome-wide SNP genotypes for about three fifths of the 666 donors and used that subset as a discovery cohort. Across some 400 genotyped donors of the cohort, an average of roughly 250,000 unique TCR beta nucleotide sequences per donor were sequenced, and approximately 17% of those sequences were non-productive. Alongside the repertoire data, information on donor age, sex, ethnicity and CMV serostatus was compiled. The T cell repertoires of several hundred subjects were profiled by immunosequencing and related to cytomegalovirus serostatus. The number of typed donors differed by locus: about 620-640 for A, B, C, DRB1 and DQB1; 522 for DQA1; around 580 for DPA1; and 450 to 480 for DPB1. To study patterns of TCR occurrence, a later analysis re-analyzed previously published TCR beta repertoires from several hundred donors and added high-resolution HLA genotyping. The study aimed to test whether signatures of past pathogen exposure could be identified by cataloging public T cell receptors. High-throughput TCR immunosequencing, statistical association of individual TCRs with disease status, and machine learning were combined to predict cytomegalovirus infection status. Five DR-DQ haplotypes were treated as single units for association and clustering because of strong linkage in the cohort. Summary of the overall study and its limitations: Because counts were too low, some 16 rarely observed V segments, including chromosome 9 orphons, were excluded from the earlier analysis of fewer than 650 of the donors. In a later genetic analysis, a missense DCLRE1C variant was associated with V-gene and J-gene trimming of TCR beta chains, and the association was replicated in an independent cohort. Strong co-occurrence of HLA alleles, especially DR and DQ, made assigning TCR associations to individual alleles difficult. HLA typing was unavailable for some donors at each locus, so association tests used only the typed subset. The presence/absence analyses assumed that sequencing depth was roughly uniform across donors, and that assumption may not be true. The sequencing pipeline was judged likely to have produced a cluster of highly shared sequence variants as a technical artifact. The classifier was reported to diagnose cytomegalovirus status with high specificity and sensitivity in both the original cohort and the validation cohort. Most CMV-associated TCR beta chains appeared to be HLA-restricted in a later analysis, and the HLA associations seemed to be driven largely by CMV exposure. In a later analysis, TCR association rates were found to vary across HLA loci, with the most associated TCRs seen for DRB1 alleles and the fewest for HLA-C alleles. In a later analysis, several top co-occurrence clusters were reported to appear linked to parvovirus B19, influenza, CMV and Epstein-Barr virus. The study gave a list of under 200 TCR beta chains associated with cytomegalovirus. CMV serostatus was the only immune exposure information available for the cohort. An earlier analysis of roughly 570 of the donors showed that most TCR beta V segments appeared in productive rearrangements either about 87% or about 30% of the time, which broadly matched IMGT annotations. A further reported finding was that TCR beta sequences accurately predicted the HLA-A and HLA-B alleles for most subjects in the first cohort. The 87-base-pair reads could not distinguish some IMGT-functional V segments, including TRBV6-2 and TRBV6-3, so those segments were excluded. At a false discovery rate of 0.05, a later analysis linked 15,000 to 20,000 TCR beta sequences to specific HLA alleles. In vitro tests confirmed that a few of the cytomegalovirus-associated TCR beta chains recognize cytomegalovirus antigens. In this cohort, only TCR beta chains were sequenced, and detectable features were limited by the absence of alpha or paired-chain data. The authors suggested that the approach could potentially be extended to other disease states and immunological phenotypes. In a later genetic analysis, fewer N-insertions in productive TCRs were reported among donors in an Asian-associated ancestry cluster than the roughly 700-donor mean. In a later analysis, HLA-associated TCR beta chains were found to be more clonally expanded and to have lower generation probabilities than equally common non-associated chains. Correlated functional status among segregating V segments might reflect linkage disequilibrium, but an unknown experimental factor could not be ruled out. While some public TCRs were present in many individuals, most TCR sequences turned up only very rarely across donors.

In total, approximately 700 healthy bone marrow donors made up the cohort. At the time of sampling, all cohort members were nominally healthy, though unrecorded immune exposures were likely present. The donor was CMV seropositive and belonged to the group of a few hundred seropositive cohort members. A peripheral blood sample was provided by each donor, and peripheral blood mononuclear cells were used for TCR beta sequencing. Genomic DNA extraction from the blood cell samples was performed with the Qiagen DNeasy Blood Extraction Kit. The CDR3 covers 15 residues, taking in both the cysteine and the phenylalanine. Just the 45-base CDR3 DNA is kept, in frame starting at base 1. For CDR1 and CDR2, the germline V gene lists MDHEN and SYDVKM. For this chain, trimming is 5 bases at the V end and 0 bases at the J end, and the number of junction bases without a gene match is 6. The library was made by the immunoSEQ multiplex PCR assay. A mixture of 60 forward primers for TCR Vbeta segments and 13 reverse primers for TCR Jbeta segments was used in the multiplex PCR. A multiplex PCR assay on genomic DNA amplified the CDR3 region of rearranged TCR beta genes. The Illumina HiSeq System was used to sequence the amplified TCR beta libraries as 87-base-pair reads. Under the source paper's analysis protocol: Across the roughly 640 repertoires, a later analysis counted tens of millions of unique TCR beta chains, around 11 million of which were shared by at least two donors. Raw reads were error-corrected and collapsed into unique sequences with a nearest-neighbor algorithm that merged closely related sequences to remove PCR and sequencing errors. Alignment of CDR3 sequences to IMGT reference sequences was used to assign V, D and J gene segments. For a sequence to be retained, a match of at least six nucleotides was required to both a V gene segment and a J gene segment. A rearrangement was called productive if the CDR3 had no stop codons and remained in frame with V and J, and every other rearrangement was called non-productive. Following IMGT convention, CDR3 was defined as the stretch from the second conserved V-encoded cysteine up to the conserved J-encoded phenylalanine. The earlier analysis of roughly 590 of the donors excluded sequences that lacked an unambiguous match to a single V gene segment. In an earlier analysis of a few hundred of the donors, V segments were called functional above 56.7% productive rearrangements and were called segregating when the between-donor standard deviation exceeded 5%. A statistical classification framework was built for diagnosing cytomegalovirus status from the catalog of TCR beta chain sequences. In a later analysis, TCR nucleotide sequences were compared against IMGT/GENE-DB human TR gene sequences so that V and J genes could be assigned. In a later analysis, CDR3 sequences and most-parsimonious VDJ recombination scenarios were assigned using the TCRdist pipeline. In a later analysis, each TCR beta chain was defined by its CDR3 amino acid sequence together with its V-gene family, and reads without a unique V-gene family were excluded. In a later analysis, approximately 640 highly shared, low-generation-probability nucleotide sequences were removed to address suspected cross-contamination and a sequencing artifact. In a later analysis, a clonal expansion index was calculated for each public chain from normalized within-repertoire ranks of inferred template counts. A later analysis computed generation probabilities with a VDJ recombination model fitted to out-of-frame rearrangements, and checked the results against IGoR. Hypergeometric tests were used in a later analysis to score TCR-TCR, TCR-HLA and TCR-CMV co-occurrence, with a repertoire-size bias correction applied to the TCR pairs. To estimate false discovery rates, a later analysis permuted the HLA or CMV assignments 20 times. In a later analysis, co-occurring TCRs were grouped using DBSCAN, with TCRdist sequence similarity added in when clustering inside HLA-allele-positive subsets. Co-occurrence clustering excluded repertoires with fewer than 30,000 or more than 120,000 public chains, plus five with anomalous nucleotide sharing. Here the immuneACCESS table is served through TCRdb, limited to in-frame sequences with V and J called. Missing clones are a known gap in these copies; in checked studies unresolved V genes cover under half, and the rest lacks a known reason. V and J calls and clone size are those listed in that table; D and trimming were worked out from the DNA. Here the sample has over 100,000 clones; about a tenth occur a single time. The top ten hold less than 6% of the sample.

Sequenced input: PBMCs. The clonotype was recovered from a man aged 35 to 55 in good health and CMV-seropositive. The chain links TRBV28 with TRBJ1-1, and 7 junction bases match TRBD1. The CDR3: CASSEIRGLNTEAFF. The sequenced DNA is TGTGCCAGCAGTGAAATCAGGGGGTTGAACACTGAAGCTTTCTTT.